These T cell receptor beta chains were read from a single sample in a study of shared clonotypes between healthy human individuals. The method was immunoSEQ multiplex PCR; TCRdb's version includes in-frame clones alone and lacks a portion of them. The data show roughly 400,000 clones, approximately 97% seen once. The sample was memory CD8+ T cells sorted from blood. The receptors were sampled from a man aged 30 to 45 in good health. The CDR3 runs from the conserved cysteine through the conserved F or W. D genes are given only for firm matches. Clone size appears in some rows only: once, few, many, or a class for an expanded clone.

- | TRBJ2-5 | - | TRBV29-1 | TGCAGCGGAGTGGCGGATAAAGAAGAGACCCAGTACTTC | CSGVADKEETQYF
- | TRBJ2-2 | - | TRBV10-3 | TGTGCCATCAGAGACGGGGAGCTGTTTTTT | CAIRDGELFF
- | TRBJ2-4 | - | TRBV19 | TGTGCCAGTAGTCCAGGGGGGGCCAAAAACATTCAGTACTTC | CASSPGGAKNIQYF
- | TRBJ2-3 | - | TRBV18 | TGTGCCAGCTCACCGTTGCGAACAGATACGCAGTATTTT | CASSPLRTDTQYF
- | TRBJ2-3 | - | TRBV29-1 | TGCAGCGTCGCTTCAGGGACTAGCACAGATACGCAGTATTTT | CSVASGTSTDTQYF
- | TRBJ1-1 | - | TRBV10-1 | TGCGCCAGCAAACACACTGAAGCTTTCTTT | CASKHTEAFF
- | TRBJ2-2 | - | TRBV11-2 | TGTGCCAGCAGCTCTCCCCGGGCCCCCGCCGGGGAGCTGTTTTTT | CASSSPRAPAGELFF
- | TRBJ1-2 | TRBD1 | TRBV28 | TGTGCCAGCAGTTTAGGGACAGGGAGGGCCTATGGCTACACCTTC | CASSLGTGRAYGYTF
- | TRBJ1-5 | - | TRBV28 | TGTGCCAGCAGTTTTATAAGTGGGGCTGGGCGCAATCAGCCCCAGCATTTT | CASSFISGAGRNQPQHF
- | TRBJ1-1 | TRBD1 | TRBV29-1 | TGCAGCGTGGGACAGTTGTCGATGAACACTGAAGCTTTCTTT | CSVGQLSMNTEAFF
once | TRBJ1-2 | TRBD1 | TRBV29-1 | TGCAGCGTTGAAGGAGTTTTAGGGGGCGAGGATGGCTACACCTTC | CSVEGVLGGEDGYTF
- | TRBJ1-2 | - | TRBV30 | TGTGCCTGGAGTGGGTATCGGTCCAGGGTCTATGGCTACACCTTC | CAWSGYRSRVYGYTF
- | TRBJ1-5 | - | TRBV30 | TGTGCCTGGAGTGTACCAGAGGGGGGAAATCAGCCCCAGCATTTT | CAWSVPEGGNQPQHF
- | TRBJ2-2 | - | TRBV5-1 | TGCGCCAGCAGTCTTCAGAACACCGGGGAGCTGTTTTTT | CASSLQNTGELFF
once | TRBJ2-3 | - | TRBV7-9 | TGTGCCAGCAGCTTAGTATCGGTAGCTGCAGATACGCAGTATTTT | CASSLVSVAADTQYF
- | TRBJ1-6 | - | TRBV18 | TGTGCCAGCTCACCGGAGGGTCCTGAACTATATTCACCCCTCCACTTT | CASSPEGPELYSPLHF
- | TRBJ2-6 | - | TRBV28 | TGTGCCAGCAGGAATAGTCGGAACTCTGGGGCCAACGTCCTGACTTTC | CASRNSRNSGANVLTF
- | TRBJ1-1 | TRBD1 | TRBV4-1 | TGCGCCAGCAGCCAAGATGAATGGCAGGGGGGTGCTTTCTTT | CASSQDEWQGGAFF
once | TRBJ1-2 | - | TRBV11-2 | TGTGCCAGCAGCTTACCGAGGGGCTACACCTTC | CASSLPRGYTF
once | TRBJ1-3 | - | TRBV5-1 | TGCGCCAGCTCGACTGGAAACACCATATATTTT | CASSTGNTIYF
once | TRBJ2-5 | - | TRBV5-8 | TGTGCCAGCAGCCAGACTCCGGAGACCCAGTACTTC | CASSQTPETQYF
- | TRBJ1-2 | TRBD1 | TRBV28 | TGTGCCAGCAGTTTGACAGGGAGAGGCTACACCTTC | CASSLTGRGYTF
- | TRBJ2-7 | TRBD2 | TRBV5-1 | TGCGCCAGCAGCCCGACTAGCGGTAGGGACGAGCAGTACTTC | CASSPTSGRDEQYF
- | TRBJ1-6 | TRBD1 | TRBV9 | TGTGCCAGCAGCGCATCGACAGGGCAGGCCCTCCACTTT | CASSASTGQALHF
- | TRBJ1-2 | - | TRBV20-1 | TGCAGTGCTAGTCGGCATGGCTACACCTTC | CSASRHGYTF
few | TRBJ1-1 | TRBD1 | TRBV5-4 | TGTGCCAGCAGCCTACTTCCCGGGACAGGGAACACTGAAGCTTTCTTT | CASSLLPGTGNTEAFF
- | TRBJ2-3 | TRBD2 | TRBV7-9 | TGTGCCAGCAGCCTCGGGACTACAAGCACAGATACGCAGTATTTT | CASSLGTTSTDTQYF
- | TRBJ2-2 | - | TRBV27 | TGTGCCAGCAGGACAGGCGGGGAGCTGTTTTTT | CASRTGGELFF
- | TRBJ2-5 | TRBD2 | TRBV28 | TGTGTCACGAGCGGGAGGGAGACCCAGTACTTC | CVTSGRETQYF
- | TRBJ1-2 | TRBD1 | TRBV6-1 | TGTGCCAGCAGGGAGACAGGGGGCTTCTATGGCTACACCTTC | CASRETGGFYGYTF
- | TRBJ1-4 | TRBD1 | TRBV4-1 | TGCGCCAGCAGCCAACTACTAGGGGGCTCGGTACCTAATGAAAAACTGTTTTTT | CASSQLLGGSVPNEKLFF
- | TRBJ1-2 | - | TRBV2 | TGTGCCAGCAGCCTTACCGGGACCTCTTATGGCTACACCTTC | CASSLTGTSYGYTF
- | TRBJ2-2 | - | TRBV11-2 | TGTGCCAGCAGCATAGGGGCTTGGGGCACCGGGGAGCTGTTTTTT | CASSIGAWGTGELFF
- | TRBJ1-4 | TRBD1 | TRBV28 | TGTGCCAGCAGTCCGCAGGGGGGGCATGAAAAACTGTTTTTT | CASSPQGGHEKLFF
- | TRBJ2-7 | - | TRBV7-9 | TGTGCCAGCAGCTTCGGGACGGGTACCTACGAGCAGTACTTC | CASSFGTGTYEQYF
once | TRBJ1-2 | TRBD1 | TRBV5-6 | TGTGCCAGCAGCCCCAGGGGGCTTGGCTACACCTTC | CASSPRGLGYTF
- | TRBJ2-1 | TRBD2 | TRBV2 | TGTGCCAGCAGTGCGTTAGCGGGAGGGCGGCAGTTCTTC | CASSALAGGRQFF
once | TRBJ2-1 | TRBD2 | TRBV11-3 | TGTGCCAGCAGCTTAGGAGGACTAGCGGGTGACTCCTACAATGAGCAGTTCTTC | CASSLGGLAGDSYNEQFF
- | TRBJ2-1 | - | TRBV5-1 | TGCGCCAGCACCATCGACGTTGGCTACAATGAGCAGTTCTTC | CASTIDVGYNEQFF
- | TRBJ2-1 | - | TRBV28 | TGTGCCAGCACGGACACCAGCTCCTACAATGAGCAGTTCTTC | CASTDTSSYNEQFF
- | TRBJ2-5 | - | TRBV7-8 | TGTGCCAGCAGCTTAAGGCGACAACAAGAGACCCAGTACTTC | CASSLRRQQETQYF
- | TRBJ2-1 | TRBD2 | TRBV27 | TGTGCCAGCAGTTTTCGTCTAGCGGCAGATGAGCAGTTCTTC | CASSFRLAADEQFF
- | TRBJ2-1 | - | TRBV9 | TGTGCCAGCAGCCCCCAGCTGGAGAGCTCCTACAATGAGCAGTTCTTC | CASSPQLESSYNEQFF
- | TRBJ2-5 | TRBD2 | TRBV2 | TGTGCCAGCACTAAGGGACTAGCGGGAGTAGGGTACCAAGAGACCCAGTACTTC | CASTKGLAGVGYQETQYF
- | TRBJ2-1 | TRBD2 | TRBV5-6 | TGTGCCAGCAGCACTAGCGGGAACTACAATGAGCAGTTCTTC | CASSTSGNYNEQFF